This T cell receptor beta chain was sequenced during a study of cytomegalovirus exposure and HLA in healthy donors. At the level of the study: Prior work identified around 100 million unique TCR beta sequences in 150 million to 200 million T cells.

Amplification used 60 Vbeta primers and 13 Jbeta primers. Here immunoSEQ multiplex PCR was the method, and the copy in TCRdb shows in-frame clones only, minus some. The sample lists some 120,000 clones; approximately 70% were seen once. As regards this clone: Its matching antigen is unknown.

Study results and caveats: Using the classifier, cytomegalovirus status was reportedly diagnosed with high specificity and sensitivity. An analysis done earlier found most TCR beta V segments productive about 87% or about 30% of the time. The listing of roughly 160 TCR beta chains classed them as cytomegalovirus-associated.

Germline CDR1 reads SEHNR; CDR2 reads FQNEAQ (reference sequence). V was clipped by 3 bases and J by 0 bases, with 9 bases between them. This CDR3 region has 14 residues. The chain carries TRBV7-9 and TRBJ2-7; a possible D gene is TRBD2 (6 bases). This receptor was obtained from a woman aged 30 to 39 in good health and CMV-seronegative. What was sequenced was PBMCs. The chain's CDR3 is CASSFSGSSYEQYF. CDR3 DNA sequence: TGTGCCAGCAGCTTCTCCGGGAGCTCCTACGAGCAGTACTTC.